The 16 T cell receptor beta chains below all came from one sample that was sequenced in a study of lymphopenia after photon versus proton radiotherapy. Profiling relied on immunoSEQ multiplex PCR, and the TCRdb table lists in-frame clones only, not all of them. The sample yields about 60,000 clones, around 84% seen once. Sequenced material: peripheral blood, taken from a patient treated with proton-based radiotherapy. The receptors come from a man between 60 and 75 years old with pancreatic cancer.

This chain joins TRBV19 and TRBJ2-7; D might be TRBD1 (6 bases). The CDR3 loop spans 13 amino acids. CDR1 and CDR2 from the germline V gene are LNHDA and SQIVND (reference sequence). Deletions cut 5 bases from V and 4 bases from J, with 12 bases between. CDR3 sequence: CASSSGQLYEQYF. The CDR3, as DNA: TGTGCCAGTAGTTCCGGACAGCTTTACGAGCAGTACTTC.

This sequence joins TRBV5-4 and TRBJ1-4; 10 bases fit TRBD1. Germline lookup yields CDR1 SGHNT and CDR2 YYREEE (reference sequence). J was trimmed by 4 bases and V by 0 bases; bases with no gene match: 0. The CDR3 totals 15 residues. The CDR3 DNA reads TGTGCCAGCAGCTTGGGGACAGGGGGTAATGAAAAACTGTTTTTT. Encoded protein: CASSLGTGGNEKLFF.

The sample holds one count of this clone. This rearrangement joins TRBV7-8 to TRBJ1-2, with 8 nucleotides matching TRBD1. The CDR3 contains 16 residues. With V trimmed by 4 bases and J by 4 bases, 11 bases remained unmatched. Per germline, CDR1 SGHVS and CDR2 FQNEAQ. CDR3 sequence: CASSSHQQGGVYGYTF. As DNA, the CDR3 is TGTGCCAGCAGCTCACATCAACAGGGGGGGGTCTATGGCTACACCTTC.

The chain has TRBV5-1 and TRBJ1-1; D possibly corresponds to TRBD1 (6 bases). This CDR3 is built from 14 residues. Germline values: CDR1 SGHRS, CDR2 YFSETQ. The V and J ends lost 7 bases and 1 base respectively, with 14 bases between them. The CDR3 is CASQQGPGNTEAFF. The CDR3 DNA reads TGCGCCAGCCAACAGGGTCCGGGGAACACTGAAGCTTTCTTT.

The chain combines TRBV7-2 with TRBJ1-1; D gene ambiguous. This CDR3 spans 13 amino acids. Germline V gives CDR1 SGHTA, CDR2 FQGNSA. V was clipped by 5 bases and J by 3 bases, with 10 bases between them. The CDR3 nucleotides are TGTGCCAGCAGCACCGCGAGATACACTGAAGCTTTCTTT. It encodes CASSTARYTEAFF.

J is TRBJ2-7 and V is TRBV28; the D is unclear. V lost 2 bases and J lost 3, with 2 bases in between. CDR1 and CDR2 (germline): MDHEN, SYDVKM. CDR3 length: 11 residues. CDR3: CASSLDYEQYF. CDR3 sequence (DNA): TGTGCCAGCAGTTTAGACTACGAGCAGTACTTC.

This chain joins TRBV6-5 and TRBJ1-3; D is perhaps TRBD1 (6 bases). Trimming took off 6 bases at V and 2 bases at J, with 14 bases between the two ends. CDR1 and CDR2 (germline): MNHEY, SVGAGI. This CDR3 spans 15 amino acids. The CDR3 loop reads CASRITGTAGNTIYF. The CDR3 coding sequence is TGTGCCAGCAGGATCACAGGGACGGCTGGAAACACCATATATTTT.

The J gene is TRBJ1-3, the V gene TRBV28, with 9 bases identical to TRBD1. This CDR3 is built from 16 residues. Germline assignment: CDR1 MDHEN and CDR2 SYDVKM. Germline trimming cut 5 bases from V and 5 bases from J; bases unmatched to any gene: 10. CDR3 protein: CASSRQGTGLRNTIYF. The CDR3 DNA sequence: TGTGCCAGCAGTCGCCAGGGGACAGGGCTGCGAAACACCATATATTTT.

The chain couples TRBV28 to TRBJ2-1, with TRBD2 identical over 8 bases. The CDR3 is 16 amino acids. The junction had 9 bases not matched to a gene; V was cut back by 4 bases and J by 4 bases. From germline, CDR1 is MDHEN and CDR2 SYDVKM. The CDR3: CASSSVGAGAYNEQFF. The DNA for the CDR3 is TGTGCCAGCAGTTCCGTGGGAGCGGGGGCGTACAATGAGCAGTTCTTC.

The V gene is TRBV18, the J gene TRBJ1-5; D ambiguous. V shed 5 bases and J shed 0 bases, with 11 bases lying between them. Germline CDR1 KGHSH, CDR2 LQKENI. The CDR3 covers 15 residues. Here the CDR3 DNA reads TGTGCCAGCTCAAAAGACCGGGGTAGCAATCAGCCCCAGCATTTT. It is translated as CASSKDRGSNQPQHF.

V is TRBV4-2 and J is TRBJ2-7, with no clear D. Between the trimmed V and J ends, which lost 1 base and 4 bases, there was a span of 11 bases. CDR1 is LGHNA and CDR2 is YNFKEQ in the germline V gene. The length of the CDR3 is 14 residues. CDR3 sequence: CASSQAGVSYEQYF. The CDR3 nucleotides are TGTGCCAGCAGCCAAGCTGGGGTGAGTTACGAGCAGTACTTC.

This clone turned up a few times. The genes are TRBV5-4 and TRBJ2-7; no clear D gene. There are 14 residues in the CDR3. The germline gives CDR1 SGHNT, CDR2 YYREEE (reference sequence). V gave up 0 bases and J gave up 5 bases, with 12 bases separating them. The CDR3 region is CASSLERAGHEQYF. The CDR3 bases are TGTGCCAGCAGCTTGGAAAGGGCAGGCCACGAGCAGTACTTC.

The CDR3 nucleotides are TGCAGCGTGTCCGGGACTACCTACGAGCAGTACTTC. It codes for CSVSGTTYEQYF. The chain joins TRBV29-1 to TRBJ2-5; 7 positions agree with TRBD2. The DNA end is a closer match to TRBJ2-7, so the J assignment may be wrong. This CDR3 region has 12 residues. Germline V gene data show CDR1 as SQVTM and CDR2 as ANQGSEA.

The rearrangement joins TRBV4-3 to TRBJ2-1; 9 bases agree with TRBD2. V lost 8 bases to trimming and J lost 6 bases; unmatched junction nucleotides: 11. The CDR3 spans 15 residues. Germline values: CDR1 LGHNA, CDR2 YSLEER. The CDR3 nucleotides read TGCGCCAGCGGATTTAGCGGGAGTCCCCCCAATGAGCAGTTCTTC. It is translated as CASGFSGSPPNEQFF.

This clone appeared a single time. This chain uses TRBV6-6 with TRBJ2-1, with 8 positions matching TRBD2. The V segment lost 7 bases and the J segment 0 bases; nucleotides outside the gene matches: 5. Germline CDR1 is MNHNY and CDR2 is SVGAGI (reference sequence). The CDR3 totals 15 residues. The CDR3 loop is CASTERGSSYNEQFF. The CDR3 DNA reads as TGTGCCAGCACCGAGCGGGGGTCCTCCTACAATGAGCAGTTCTTC.

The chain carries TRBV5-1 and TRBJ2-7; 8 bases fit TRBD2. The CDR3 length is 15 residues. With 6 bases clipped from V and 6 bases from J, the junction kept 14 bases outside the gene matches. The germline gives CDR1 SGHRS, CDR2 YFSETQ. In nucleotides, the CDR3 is TGCGCCAGCAAGGGTACGCTTAGCGGGACGACCGAGCAGTACTTC. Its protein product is CASKGTLSGTTEQYF.